This entry lists 19 T cell receptor beta chains sequenced from one sample in a study of blood T cell repertoires in COVID-19. Profiling relied on immunoSEQ multiplex PCR, and the TCRdb table lists in-frame clones only, not all of them. The sample records around 180,000 clones, approximately 86% being singletons. The sample taken for sequencing was peripheral blood. These receptors came from a woman of 80 years or more with acute or convalescent COVID-19.

Only one count was recorded for this clone. V is TRBV21-1 and J is TRBJ1-4; TRBD1 is taken as the D call from the table, unchecked against the DNA. TRBV21-1 constitutes a pseudogene. The CDR3 is 14 residues long. In nucleotides, the CDR3 is TGTGCCAGCAGCTCACGACAGAAAGGGGAAAAACTGTTTTTT. Its protein is CASSSRQKGEKLFF.

This clone was found once. The genes are TRBV24-1 and TRBJ1-2; 7 bases fit TRBD1. Germline-derived CDR1 and CDR2 are KGHDR and SFDVKD. The CDR3 runs 12 residues. V lost 6 bases to trimming and J lost 7 bases; unmatched junction nucleotides: 4. The CDR3 DNA reads TGTGCCACCAGTACAGGGGCTGCTGGCTACACCTTC. Translating gives CATSTGAAGYTF.

The chain recombines TRBV6-5 with TRBJ2-1; the D gene is possibly TRBD1 (5 bases). The CDR3 runs to 15 residues. The germline gives CDR1 MNHEY, CDR2 SVGAGI. Trimming removed 6 bases from V and 7 bases from J, with 19 bases in between. The CDR3 reads CASSPLQAGKNEQFF. The CDR3, as DNA: TGTGCCAGCAGCCCACTCCAGGCAGGGAAGAATGAGCAGTTCTTC.

The chain recombines TRBV19 with TRBJ1-5; 7 bases match TRBD1. The V gene's germline CDR1 is LNHDA and CDR2 SQIVND (reference sequence). V dropped 5 bases and J dropped 5; count of bases not matched to a gene: 9. The CDR3 has 15 amino acids. Here the CDR3 DNA reads TGTGCCAGTAGTCTTAGGACAGGATGGGATCAGCCCCAGCATTTT. Protein product: CASSLRTGWDQPQHF.

The chain has TRBV6-2 or TRBV6-3 and TRBJ2-3, with TRBD2 matching over 9 bases. The V gene's germline CDR1 is MNHEY and CDR2 SVGEGT. The CDR3 has 15 residues. The V gene end was trimmed by 5 bases and the J gene end by 4 bases; junction bases not matched to a gene: 7. The CDR3 loop is CASSNPGLAADTQYF. The CDR3 nucleotides are TGTGCCAGCAGTAATCCGGGACTAGCTGCAGATACGCAGTATTTT.

The chain carries TRBV24-1 and TRBJ2-3; 12 bases line up with TRBD2. This CDR3 is 18 amino acids long. V shed 4 bases and J 1 base; nucleotides not matched to a gene: 8. CDR1 KGHDR and CDR2 SFDVKD come from the germline V gene. The CDR3 loop is CATSDARLAGDRTDTQYF. CDR3 DNA sequence: TGTGCCACCAGTGACGCAAGACTAGCGGGGGATCGCACAGATACGCAGTATTTT.

The V gene is TRBV6-5, the J gene TRBJ2-7, with D possibly matching TRBD1 (5 bases). The CDR3 is 13 residues long. The V and J ends lost 2 bases and 6 bases respectively, with 11 bases between them. The germline V gene encodes CDR1 MNHEY and CDR2 SVGAGI. The CDR3, as DNA: TGTGCCAGCAGTTACCGAGGTGGGGCCGAGCAGTACTTC. Translating it yields CASSYRGGAEQYF.

CDR3 sequence: CASSSAGGNQETQYF. The CDR3 DNA reads TGCGCCAGCAGCTCTGCAGGGGGCAATCAGGAGACCCAGTACTTC. The chain has TRBV5-1 and TRBJ2-5; 8 nucleotides align to TRBD1. CDR1 and CDR2 from the germline V gene are SGHRS and YFSETQ. J was trimmed by 5 bases and V by 3 bases; bases with no gene match: 9. The CDR3 has 15 amino acids.

The chain carries TRBV5-6 and TRBJ2-7, with 8 positions matching TRBD1. Per germline, CDR1 SGHDT and CDR2 YYEEEE. CDR3 length: 14 residues. The V gene end was trimmed by 1 base and the J gene end by 9 bases; junction bases not matched to a gene: 9. The CDR3 here is CASSLYQGALRQYF. Here the CDR3 DNA reads TGTGCCAGCAGCTTGTACCAGGGGGCGTTACGGCAGTACTTC. Full variable domain (missing parts from reference TRBV5-6 and TRBJ2-7): DAGVTQSPTHLIKTRGQQVTLRCSPKSGHDTVSWYQQALGQGPQFIFQYYEEEERQRGNFPDRFSGHQFPNYSSELNVNALLLGDSALYLCASSLYQGALRQYFGPGTRLTVT.

The chain joins TRBV6-5 to TRBJ2-1, with 12 bases aligning to TRBD2. The CDR3 length is 14 residues. Trimming cost V 4 bases and J 6 bases; bases outside gene matches: 1. Germline CDR1 reads MNHEY; CDR2 reads SVGAGI. In DNA, the CDR3 is TGTGCCAGCAGTTCTAGCGGGAGGGCCAATGAGCAGTTCTTC. Its protein is CASSSSGRANEQFF.

The chain couples TRBV7-9 to TRBJ2-7; TRBD1 matches 7 bases. V trimming: 2 bases; J trimming: 2 bases; junction bases outside the gene matches: 6. In germline, CDR1 is SEHNR, CDR2 FQNEAQ (reference sequence). This CDR3 has 15 amino acids. The chain's CDR3 is CASSLSTGATYEQYF. DNA for the CDR3: TGTGCCAGCAGCTTATCCACAGGGGCGACCTACGAGCAGTACTTC. Full variable domain (remainder filled in from reference TRBV7-9 and TRBJ2-7): DTGVSQNPRHKITKRGQNVTFRCDPISEHNRLYWYRQTLGQGPEFLTYFQNEAQLEKSRLLSDRFSAERPKGSFSTLEIQRTEQGDSAMYLCASSLSTGATYEQYFGPGTRLTVT.

The genes are TRBV9 and TRBJ2-3; D is ambiguous. The CDR3 runs to 15 residues. Between the trimmed V and J ends, which lost 0 bases and 1 base, there was a span of 9 bases. Per the germline V gene, CDR1 is SGDLS and CDR2 is YYNGEE. The CDR3 bases are TGTGCCAGCAGCGTAGATAACGGTCGCACAGATACGCAGTATTTT. Amino acids: CASSVDNGRTDTQYF.

The chain combines TRBV6-5 with TRBJ2-7; D may be TRBD1 (7 bases). Trimming took off 5 bases at V and 4 bases at J, with 15 bases between the two ends. Germline V gene data show CDR1 as MNHEY and CDR2 as SVGAGI. This CDR3 is 14 amino acids long. The CDR3 protein is CASSLDRTNYEQYF. CDR3 bases: TGTGCCAGCAGTCTGGACAGGACTAATTACGAGCAGTACTTC.

V and J are TRBV24-1 and TRBJ2-1; 8 bases map to TRBD2. J was trimmed by 5 bases and V by 5 bases; bases with no gene match: 10. Germline loops: CDR1 KGHDR, CDR2 SFDVKD. CDR3 size: 16 residues. As DNA, the CDR3 is TGTGCCACCAGTGGCCCAGGAACTAGCGGCAACAATGAGCAGTTCTTC. Its translation: CATSGPGTSGNNEQFF.

The V gene is TRBV21-1, the J gene TRBJ1-5; TRBD1, the D gene given by the table, was not confirmed from the DNA. TRBV21-1 is classified as a pseudogene. CDR3 length equals 14 residues. The CDR3 spells CASSGQILDQPQHF. The CDR3 nucleotides read TGTGCCAGCAGCGGGCAGATTTTAGATCAGCCCCAGCATTTT.

The CDR3, as DNA: TGTGCCAGCAGTTTTCTCAATGAGCAGTTCTTC. Translating it yields CASSFLNEQFF. The V gene is TRBV12-3 or TRBV12-4, the J gene TRBJ2-1, with unresolved D. This CDR3 is built from 11 residues. V was trimmed by 3 bases and J by 6 bases, leaving 3 bases between them.

The sample holds a few counts of this clone. The V and J genes are TRBV7-2 and TRBJ2-4; D remains ambiguous. The CDR3 has 12 residues. Germline V gene sequence: CDR1 SGHTA, CDR2 FQGNSA. With 2 bases removed from V and 9 bases from J, the gap between germline ends came to 8 bases. The CDR3 DNA reads as TGTGCCAGCAGCTTACCGCCTAGCATTCAGTACTTC. Amino acids: CASSLPPSIQYF.

V is TRBV18 and J is TRBJ1-2; D is perhaps TRBD1 (6 bases). The CDR3 runs 16 residues. Trimming removed 4 bases from V and 5 bases from J, with 20 bases in between. The germline gives CDR1 KGHSH, CDR2 LQKENI. The CDR3 DNA reads as TGTGCCAGCTCACTACCCGCCGGACAGACAAAGTATGGCTACACCTTC. As protein: CASSLPAGQTKYGYTF.

The chain employs TRBV9 and TRBJ1-6; D may be TRBD1 (5 bases). The CDR3 contains 13 residues. V lost 3 bases, J lost 8 bases, and 9 bases lay in between. From germline, CDR1 is SGDLS and CDR2 YYNGEE. CDR3 nucleotide sequence: TGTGCCAGCAGCGGGGGCAGAGATTCACCCCTCCACTTT. Translation: CASSGGRDSPLHF.